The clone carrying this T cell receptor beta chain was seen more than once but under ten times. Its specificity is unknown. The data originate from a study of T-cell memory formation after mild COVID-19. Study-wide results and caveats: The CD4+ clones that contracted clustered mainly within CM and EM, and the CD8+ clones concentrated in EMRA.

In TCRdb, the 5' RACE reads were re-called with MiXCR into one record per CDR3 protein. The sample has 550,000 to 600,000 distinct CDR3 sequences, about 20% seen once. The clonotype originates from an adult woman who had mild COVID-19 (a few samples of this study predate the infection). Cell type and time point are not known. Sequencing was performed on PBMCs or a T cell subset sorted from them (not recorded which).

The chain's CDR3 is CASSPYYTSGSWSAGSYNEQFF. The CDR3 DNA reads TGTGCCAGCAGTCCCTACTATACTAGCGGGTCATGGTCGGCGGGCTCCTACAATGAGCAGTTCTTC. The V gene is TRBV6-5, the J gene TRBJ2-1, with 9 bases that match TRBD2. The J segment lost 0 bases and the V segment lost 5 bases, leaving 23 bases of the junction unmatched. The CDR3 sequence is 22 residues long. Per germline, CDR1 MNHEY and CDR2 SVGAGI.